This passage covers 7 T cell receptor beta chains from one sample sequenced in a study of blood T cell repertoires in COVID-19. The repertoire was sequenced with immunoSEQ multiplex PCR; TCRdb's copy has only in-frame clones and lacks some. Of more than 80,000 clones in the sample, roughly 82% were seen once. Sequencing was performed on peripheral blood. These receptors all stem from a man between 45 and 60 years old with active or convalescent COVID-19.

The chain uses TRBV15 and TRBJ1-5; TRBD1 is a possible D gene (5 bases). With 0 bases removed from V and 2 bases from J, the gap between germline ends came to 5 bases. Germline loops: CDR1 LNHNV, CDR2 YYDKDF (reference sequence). The CDR3 spans 14 residues. CDR3 region: CATSRDRGNQPQHF. CDR3 sequence (DNA): TGTGCCACCAGCAGAGACAGGGGCAATCAGCCCCAGCATTTT.

The chain joins TRBV27 to TRBJ2-1; D is perhaps TRBD1 (6 bases). Trimming cost V 2 bases and J 7 bases, with 9 bases left between them. This CDR3 is built from 13 residues. Per the germline V gene, CDR1 is MNHEY and CDR2 is SMNVEV (reference sequence). CDR3 in amino acids: CASSLGQWNEQFF. The CDR3 DNA reads TGTGCCAGCAGTTTAGGACAGTGGAATGAGCAGTTCTTC.

The chain carries TRBV28 and TRBJ1-2; 7 bases match TRBD1. Germline loops: CDR1 MDHEN, CDR2 SYDVKM. J gave up 8 bases and V 5 bases, and 11 bases lay outside the gene matches. The CDR3 totals 14 residues. The chain's CDR3 is CASSPLNRGQGYTF. For the CDR3, the DNA is TGTGCCAGCAGTCCCCTAAACAGGGGCCAAGGCTACACCTTC.

The chain recombines TRBV5-1 with TRBJ2-2; TRBD2 matches 13 bases. CDR3 length equals 15 residues. V shed 4 bases and J 6 bases; nucleotides not matched to a gene: 3. Germline CDR1 is SGHRS and CDR2 is YFSETQ. CDR3 bases: TGCGCCAGCAGCACGGGGACTAGCGGGGCCGGGGAGCTGTTTTTT. Translated, it gives CASSTGTSGAGELFF.

The CDR3 spells CASSPRQGGWGYTF. In DNA, the CDR3 is TGTGCCAGCAGCCCCCGACAGGGAGGATGGGGCTACACCTTC. V usage is TRBV9 and J usage is TRBJ1-2, with 7 bases that match TRBD1. Trimming cost V 4 bases and J 8 bases; bases outside gene matches: 11. Germline CDR1 is SGDLS and CDR2 is YYNGEE. The CDR3 is 14 amino acids. Based on the CDR3 plus reference TRBV9 and TRBJ1-2, the full variable domain is DSGVTQTPKHLITATGQRVTLRCSPRSGDLSVYWYQQSLDQGLQFLIQYYNGEERAKGNILERFSAQQFPDLHSELNLSSLELGDSALYFCASSPRQGGWGYTFGSGTRLTVV.

This sequence joins TRBV3-1 (or the pseudogene TRBV3-2) and TRBJ2-3; D is possibly TRBD2 (5 bases). The CDR3 has 13 residues. Germline-derived CDR1 and CDR2 are LGHDT and YNNKEL (reference sequence). Trimming took 3 bases from V and 4 from J, leaving 8 bases between them. The CDR3 region is CASSHGGPDTQYF. The CDR3 coding sequence is TGTGCCAGCAGCCACGGCGGGCCAGATACGCAGTATTTT.

This chain joins TRBV5-1 and TRBJ2-7; TRBD2 matches at 7 bases. With V trimmed by 5 bases and J by 0 bases, 17 bases remained unmatched. Germline V CDR1 and CDR2: SGHRS, YFSETQ. The CDR3 spans 18 residues. The CDR3 DNA follows: TGCGCCAGCAGTTTCCTCTCGAGCGGGGCGACAAGCTCCTACGAGCAGTACTTC. Translated, it gives CASSFLSSGATSSYEQYF.